Shown below are 10 T cell receptor beta chains from a single sample sequenced in a study of tissue T cells after allogeneic stem cell transplantation. Generated by immunoSEQ multiplex PCR, the TCRdb table keeps only in-frame clones and is missing some. Of fewer than 30,000 clones listed, 85% are singletons. Sample: blood, taken before transplantation. These receptor sequences come from a woman aged 18-49 years who later had graft-versus-host disease after an allogeneic stem cell transplant.

The rearrangement joins TRBV28 to TRBJ1-1; no clear D. This CDR3 comprises 13 residues. Germline V gives CDR1 MDHEN, CDR2 SYDVKM. Trimming removed 2 bases from V and 2 bases from J, with 6 bases in between. CDR3 coding DNA: TGTGCCAGCAGTTTAGCCAGAAACACTGAAGCTTTCTTT. Its translation is CASSLARNTEAFF.

The chain combines TRBV5-4 with TRBJ2-1; D assignment may be TRBD1 or TRBD2 (5 bases each). Germline loops: CDR1 SGHNT, CDR2 YYREEE (reference sequence). CDR3 length equals 12 residues. The germline V and J ends were trimmed by 8 bases and 5 bases, with 11 bases remaining between them. CDR3 sequence reads: CASKWGNNEQFF. CDR3 in DNA: TGTGCCAGTAAATGGGGGAACAATGAGCAGTTCTTC. Full variable domain (missing parts from reference TRBV5-4 and TRBJ2-1): ETGVTQSPTHLIKTRGQQVTLRCSSQSGHNTVSWYQQALGQGPQFIFQYYREEENGRGNFPPRFSGLQFPNYSSELNVNALELDDSALYLCASKWGNNEQFFGPGTRLTVL.

This clone was seen once. This sequence joins TRBV5-1 and TRBJ1-1; D is possibly TRBD1 (5 bases). V was clipped by 0 bases and J by 0 bases, with 9 bases between them. Germline V gene lookup returns CDR1 SGHRS and CDR2 YFSETQ. The CDR3 contains 15 residues. CDR3 sequence reads: CASSLEWGMNTEAFF. The DNA of the CDR3 is TGCGCCAGCAGCTTGGAGTGGGGCATGAACACTGAAGCTTTCTTT.

The V call is TRBV7-2, the J call TRBJ2-2; possibly TRBD1 or TRBD2 for D (5 bases each). This CDR3 is 14 amino acids long. Deletions cut 5 bases from V and 6 bases from J, with 13 bases between. The germline V gene has CDR1 SGHTA and CDR2 FQGNSA. CDR3 sequence reads: CASSPGPAAGELFF. The CDR3 region has the DNA TGTGCCAGCAGCCCGGGACCAGCAGCCGGGGAGCTGTTTTTT.

J is TRBJ2-3 and V is TRBV15; 7 nucleotides align to TRBD1. From germline, CDR1 is LNHNV and CDR2 YYDKDF (reference sequence). The CDR3 consists of 16 residues. The V segment lost 1 base and the J segment 0 bases; nucleotides outside the gene matches: 4. CDR3 sequence: CATSRGTGTSTDTQYF. The CDR3 DNA reads TGTGCCACCAGCAGAGGGACAGGAACTAGCACAGATACGCAGTATTTT.

This chain links TRBV10-3 with TRBJ2-1, with D hard to call. In germline, CDR1 is ENHRY, CDR2 SYGVKD. V lost 2 bases and J 12 bases, leaving 8 bases between the germline ends. The CDR3 extends over 11 amino acids. The CDR3: CAISEEVAQFF. The DNA of the CDR3 is TGTGCCATCAGTGAGGAGGTCGCGCAGTTCTTC.

The CDR3 nucleotides read TGTGCCAGCAGCCAAGACAGGGGAAATGAGCAGTTCTTC. Protein product: CASSQDRGNEQFF. The chain joins TRBV13 to TRBJ2-1; 8 positions agree with TRBD1. With V trimmed by 5 bases and J by 7 bases, 4 bases remained unmatched. Germline CDR1 and CDR2: PRHDT and FYEKMQ (reference sequence). This CDR3 spans 13 amino acids.

This sequence joins TRBV28 and TRBJ1-1; D may be TRBD1 (5 bases). Per the germline V gene, CDR1 is MDHEN and CDR2 is SYDVKM. The CDR3 has 15 residues. Trimming left V 5 bases short and J 7 bases short, with 20 bases between. CDR3 in amino acids: CASSTASTTVYEAFF. The CDR3, as DNA: TGTGCCAGCAGTACCGCCTCGACGACAGTATATGAAGCTTTCTTT.

V gene TRBV10-1 combines with J gene TRBJ2-1; a weak D match, TRBD1 (5 bases). This CDR3 contains 15 residues. The germline CDR1 and CDR2 sequences are WNHNN and SYGVQD (reference sequence). Trimming cost V 2 bases and J 4 bases, with 12 bases left between them. The CDR3 region has the DNA TGCGCCAGCAGTGAGGGGGCCTCTCGGTACAATGAGCAGTTCTTC. It yields the protein CASSEGASRYNEQFF.

The chain couples TRBV7-9 to TRBJ2-7, with D hard to call. CDR1 is SEHNR and CDR2 is FQNEAQ in the germline V gene (reference sequence). The CDR3 runs 17 residues. V was shortened by 5 bases and J by 2 bases, with 22 bases between the two germline ends. The CDR3 region has the DNA TGTGCCAGCAGCCCCCGAGGAGCAGGAGCCCAGACCTACGAGCAGTACTTC. This translates into CASSPRGAGAQTYEQYF.